The TCR beta chain under discussion was sequenced for a study of T cells in Graves' hyperthyroidism and ophthalmopathy. Study-wide points: Blood also carried most thyroid clonotypes expanded above 0.001.

Amplification yielded TCR beta CDR3 regions, with RNA transcripts as the source. The HTBI primer set was used in a first-round RT-PCR of the TCR CDR3. One entry per CDR3 protein, called by TCRdb with MiXCR from the multiplex PCR reads. This table has around 190,000 distinct CDR3 sequences, approximately 17% appearing once. Trimming pared 9 bases from V and 7 bases from J, leaving 22 bases between. The CDR3 contains 15 residues. Germline V gene data show CDR1 as LNHDA and CDR2 as SQIVND (reference sequence). This clonotype was observed a handful of times. Antigen unknown. Sequenced sample: blood. The chain uses TRBV19 and TRBJ1-5; a possible D gene is TRBD1 (5 bases). The receptor's source is a woman aged 45-65 years with Graves' hyperthyroidism. As DNA, the CDR3 is TGTGCCAGCATTGACCACAGTGCCGGGGGACAGCCCCAGCATTTT. It codes for CASIDHSAGGQPQHF.